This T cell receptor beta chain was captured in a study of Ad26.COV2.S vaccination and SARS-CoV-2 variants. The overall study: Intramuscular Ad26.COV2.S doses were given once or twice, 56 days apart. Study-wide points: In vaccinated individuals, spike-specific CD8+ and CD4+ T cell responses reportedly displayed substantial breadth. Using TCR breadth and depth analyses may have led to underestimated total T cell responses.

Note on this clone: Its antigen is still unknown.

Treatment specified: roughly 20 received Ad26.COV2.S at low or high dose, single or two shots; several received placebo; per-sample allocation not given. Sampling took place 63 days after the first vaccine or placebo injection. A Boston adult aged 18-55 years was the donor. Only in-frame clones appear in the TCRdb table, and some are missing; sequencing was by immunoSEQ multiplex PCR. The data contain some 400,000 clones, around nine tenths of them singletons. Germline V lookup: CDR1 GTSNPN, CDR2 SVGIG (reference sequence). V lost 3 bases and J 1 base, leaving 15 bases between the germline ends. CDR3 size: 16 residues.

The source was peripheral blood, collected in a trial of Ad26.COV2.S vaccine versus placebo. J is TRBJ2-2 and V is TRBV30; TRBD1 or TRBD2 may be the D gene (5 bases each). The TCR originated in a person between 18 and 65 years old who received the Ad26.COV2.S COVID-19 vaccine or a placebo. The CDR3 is CAWRESGTVNTGELFF. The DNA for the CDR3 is TGTGCCTGGAGGGAATCCGGGACGGTGAACACCGGGGAGCTGTTTTTT.